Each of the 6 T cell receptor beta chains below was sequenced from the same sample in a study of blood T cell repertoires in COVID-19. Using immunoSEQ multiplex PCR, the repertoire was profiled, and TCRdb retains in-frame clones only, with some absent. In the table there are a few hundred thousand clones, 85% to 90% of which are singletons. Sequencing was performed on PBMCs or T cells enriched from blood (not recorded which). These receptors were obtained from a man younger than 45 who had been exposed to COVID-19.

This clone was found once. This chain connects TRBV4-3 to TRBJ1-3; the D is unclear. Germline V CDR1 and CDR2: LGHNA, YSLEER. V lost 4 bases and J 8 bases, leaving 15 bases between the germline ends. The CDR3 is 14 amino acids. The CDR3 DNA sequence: TGCGCCAGCAGCCGCTCGGGGTCCCAGGACACCATATATTTT. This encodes CASSRSGSQDTIYF.

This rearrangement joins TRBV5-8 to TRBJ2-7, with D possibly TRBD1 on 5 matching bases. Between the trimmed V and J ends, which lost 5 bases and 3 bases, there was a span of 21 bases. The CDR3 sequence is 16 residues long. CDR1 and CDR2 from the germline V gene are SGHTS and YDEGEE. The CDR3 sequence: CASRFKGWATYYEQYF. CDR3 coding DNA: TGTGCCAGCAGATTTAAGGGGTGGGCAACCTACTACGAGCAGTACTTC.

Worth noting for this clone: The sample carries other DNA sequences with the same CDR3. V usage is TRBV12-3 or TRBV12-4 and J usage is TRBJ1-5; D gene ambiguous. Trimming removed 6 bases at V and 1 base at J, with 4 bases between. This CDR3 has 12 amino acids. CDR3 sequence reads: CASSQSNQPQHF. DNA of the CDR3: TGTGCCAGCAGCCAAAGCAATCAGCCCCAGCATTTT.

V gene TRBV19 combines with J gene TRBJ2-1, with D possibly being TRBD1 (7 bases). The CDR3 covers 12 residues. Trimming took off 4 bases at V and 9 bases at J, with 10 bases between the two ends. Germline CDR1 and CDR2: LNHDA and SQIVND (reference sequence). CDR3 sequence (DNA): TGTGCCAGTAGTACTCAGGGGGGTGAGCAGTTCTTC. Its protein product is CASSTQGGEQFF.

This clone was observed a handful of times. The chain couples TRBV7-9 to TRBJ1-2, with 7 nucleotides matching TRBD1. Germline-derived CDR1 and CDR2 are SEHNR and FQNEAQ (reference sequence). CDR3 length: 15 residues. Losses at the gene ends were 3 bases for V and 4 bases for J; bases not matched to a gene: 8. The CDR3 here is CASSLDRPGSYGYTF. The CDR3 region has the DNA TGTGCCAGCAGCTTGGACAGGCCCGGCTCCTATGGCTACACCTTC.

The CDR3 DNA sequence: TGTGCCAGCAGTAGACAGGGGAGGATCCAAGAGACCCAGTACTTC. Its translation: CASSRQGRIQETQYF. The chain joins TRBV6-5 to TRBJ2-5; 8 bases map to TRBD1. V shed 5 bases and J 1 base; nucleotides not matched to a gene: 6. The CDR3 contains 15 residues. The germline gives CDR1 MNHEY, CDR2 SVGAGI.